The entry below gives a single T cell receptor (beta chain) sequence along with its context. The source of the sample is a study of shared clonotypes between healthy human individuals. About the research overall: The cohort comprised a couple of women and a few men. Their ages spanned 18 to 49 years.

Profiled with immunoSEQ multiplex PCR; TCRdb holds only in-frame clones, not every one. The top ten hold under 15% of the sample, which has 450,000 to 600,000 clones, roughly 78% seen once. The sequencing sample was made of PBMCs. This TCR was sampled from a woman in her thirties or forties in good health. Some clones in this sample may be carry-over from other donors' samples.

Here the CDR3 reads CASEDGDNEQFF. CDR3 nucleotides: TGTGCCAGCGAGGATGGGGACAATGAGCAGTTCTTC. The gene calls are TRBV6-1 and TRBJ2-1; no firm D call. Trimming took 8 bases from V and 5 from J, leaving 10 bases between them. The V gene's germline CDR1 is MNHNS and CDR2 SASEGT. This CDR3 has 12 amino acids.